These 28 T cell receptor beta chains originate from one sample sequenced in a study of T-cell reconstitution after alpha-beta-depleted transplantation in children. During its preparation, the TCRbeta library received unique molecular identifiers. TCRdb fed the PCR reads into MiXCR, producing one record per CDR3 protein. The table records hundreds of thousands of distinct CDR3 sequences, around 15% of them present only once. The sequences come from PBMCs, mostly from graft donor cells, collected 360 days after TCRalphabeta/CD19-depleted stem cell transplant. The receptors derive from a male patient between 2 and 10 years old who had a stem cell transplant for acute lymphoblastic leukemia, so the T cells may come from the graft donor.

The chain links TRBV9 to TRBJ1-5, with D possibly being TRBD1 (6 bases). Deletions cut 2 bases from V and 7 bases from J, with 10 bases between. The CDR3 loop spans 13 amino acids. Germline CDR1 and CDR2: SGDLS and YYNGEE. Written as DNA, the CDR3 is TGTGCCAGCAGCGTGGGGGCTGGACAGCCCCAGCATTTT. It encodes CASSVGAGQPQHF.

J is TRBJ2-3 and V is TRBV4-3, with no clear D. Trimming pared 5 bases from V and 6 bases from J, leaving 15 bases between. The CDR3 extends over 14 amino acids. The germline CDR1 and CDR2 sequences are LGHNA and YSLEER. The CDR3 DNA follows: TGCGCCAGCAGCTACGGGCCTAAGTTGGATACGCAGTATTTT. It translates to CASSYGPKLDTQYF.

The CDR3 reads CASSLRRGTSNYGYTF. CDR3 DNA sequence: TGTGCCAGCAGCCTACGTAGAGGGACTTCTAACTATGGCTACACCTTC. The chain couples TRBV6-1 to TRBJ1-2, with TRBD1 as a possible D gene (5 bases). Germline V CDR1 and CDR2: MNHNS, SASEGT. Trimming took 6 bases from V and 0 from J, leaving 17 bases between them. This CDR3 region has 16 residues.

The V gene is TRBV28, the J gene TRBJ2-7; unclear D gene. The CDR3 runs 14 residues. V lost 3 bases, J lost 0 bases, and 9 bases lay in between. CDR1 is MDHEN, CDR2 SYDVKM, per germline. The CDR3: CASSFWASSYEQYF. CDR3 nucleotides: TGTGCCAGCAGTTTCTGGGCGAGCTCCTACGAGCAGTACTTC.

The chain is built from TRBV29-1 and TRBJ1-5; 7 nucleotides align to TRBD1. The CDR3 contains 12 residues. Germline CDR1 and CDR2: SQVTM and ANQGSEA. The junction had 6 bases not matched to a gene; V was cut back by 6 bases and J by 7 bases. CDR3 region: CSVSQGDQPQHF. The CDR3 DNA reads TGCAGCGTATCCCAGGGGGACCAGCCCCAGCATTTT.

This clonotype was seen only a few times. V usage is TRBV5-6 and J usage is TRBJ1-5; TRBD1 matches at 8 bases. V lost 4 bases to trimming and J lost 7 bases; unmatched junction nucleotides: 10. The CDR3 sequence is 15 residues long. Per germline, CDR1 SGHDT and CDR2 YYEEEE. DNA for the CDR3: TGTGCCAGCAGCCAAGGAGGACAGGGAGGACAGCCCCAGCATTTT. This translates into CASSQGGQGGQPQHF.

This chain links TRBV11-1 with TRBJ2-7; tentatively, D is TRBD2 (6 bases). V lost 3 bases and J 9 bases, leaving 12 bases between the germline ends. CDR1 is SGHAT and CDR2 is FQDESV in the germline V gene (reference sequence). The CDR3 consists of 12 residues. The CDR3 DNA reads as TGTGCCAGCAGCTTGCGGGGAGTCCGGCAGTACTTC. As protein: CASSLRGVRQYF.

The chain employs TRBV4-1 and TRBJ2-1; 9 positions match TRBD1. Per germline, CDR1 MGHRA and CDR2 YSYEKL. There are 18 residues in the CDR3. Germline trimming cut 5 bases from V and 7 bases from J; bases unmatched to any gene: 18. CDR3 bases: TGCGCCAGCAGCTATAGGCTCCCGGGACAGGGACTGTCGAATGAGCAGTTCTTC. Its protein product is CASSYRLPGQGLSNEQFF.

The V call is TRBV2, the J call TRBJ2-2, with D maybe TRBD2 (5 bases). Germline loops: CDR1 SNHLY, CDR2 FYNNEI. The CDR3 contains 14 residues. Trimming stripped 8 bases from V and 0 bases from J, with 10 bases between. Here the CDR3 reads CASRWRPNTGELFF. The DNA of the CDR3 is TGTGCCAGCCGCTGGAGGCCGAACACCGGGGAGCTGTTTTTT. The whole variable domain, remainder taken from reference TRBV2 and TRBJ2-2, is EPEVTQTPSHQVTQMGQEVILRCVPISNHLYFYWYRQILGQKVEFLVSFYNNEISEKSEIFDDQFSVERPDGSNFTLKIRSTKLEDSAMYFCASRWRPNTGELFFGEGSRLTVL.

This clonotype was observed a handful of times. This chain joins TRBV12-3 or TRBV12-4 and TRBJ2-2; D ambiguous. CDR3 length: 15 amino acids. The germline V and J ends were trimmed by 6 bases and 1 base, with 12 bases remaining between them. The CDR3 sequence is CASRTFWENTGELFF. The CDR3 region has the DNA TGTGCCAGCAGGACGTTCTGGGAGAACACCGGGGAGCTGTTTTTT.

This clonotype has ten or more counts. V and J are TRBV29-1 and TRBJ2-1, with 7 bases that match TRBD1. The CDR3 has 11 residues. V gave up 5 bases and J gave up 7 bases; unmatched junction bases: 2. Germline CDR1 SQVTM, CDR2 ANQGSEA. CDR3 residues: CSVSQGNEQFF. CDR3 sequence (DNA): TGCAGCGTTTCACAGGGGAATGAGCAGTTCTTC.

The J gene is TRBJ2-2, the V gene TRBV6-4; the D is unclear. There are 13 residues in the CDR3. V was shortened by 1 base and J by 6 bases, with 6 bases between the two germline ends. Per the germline V gene, CDR1 is MRHNA and CDR2 is SNTAGT. CDR3 coding DNA: TGTGCCAGCAGTGACTACGTAGCCGGGGAGCTGTTTTTT. Encoded protein: CASSDYVAGELFF.

Of note for this clonotype: This is likely a read error, given that the CDR3 carries no conserved phenylalanine or tryptophan at its end. The chain recombines TRBV6-1 with TRBJ1-5; D unresolved. Looked up from germline, CDR1 is MNHNS and CDR2 is SASEGT. Trimming stripped 0 bases from V and 0 bases from J, with 3 bases between. This CDR3 is built from 14 residues. The CDR3 is CASSEAHSNQPQHY. The CDR3 DNA is TGTGCCAGCAGTGAAGCCCATAGCAATCAGCCCCAGCATTAT.

This chain links TRBV28 with TRBJ2-1; 7 positions match TRBD1. Trimming cost V 2 bases and J 6 bases; bases outside gene matches: 7. The CDR3 contains 15 residues. In germline, CDR1 is MDHEN, CDR2 SYDVKM. CDR3 coding DNA: TGTGCCAGCAGTTTAGAAGGGGGCGCGCCCAATGAGCAGTTCTTC. It encodes CASSLEGGAPNEQFF.

This clonotype turned up a few times. The chain recombines TRBV11-2 with TRBJ2-7, with D possibly TRBD1 on 8 matching bases. The CDR3 spans 18 residues. From germline, CDR1 is SGHAT and CDR2 FQNNGV. Trimming stripped 2 bases from V and 2 bases from J, with 22 bases between. The CDR3 DNA reads TGTGCCAGCAGCTTAACTACAGGGGGGACTACAGTTACCTACGAGCAGTACTTC. As protein: CASSLTTGGTTVTYEQYF.

This clonotype was counted many times. CDR3 bases: TGTGCCAGCAGCTTAGGCCTACTATACGAGCAGTACTTC. Residues: CASSLGLLYEQYF. This chain links TRBV7-6 with TRBJ2-7; D gene ambiguous. Per the germline V gene, CDR1 is SGHVS and CDR2 is FNYEAQ. There are 13 residues in the CDR3. Trimming took 1 base from V and 4 from J, leaving 8 bases between them.

This clonotype has at least ten counts. The genes are TRBV6-2 or TRBV6-3 and TRBJ2-1; 13 bases agree with TRBD2. Germline V gives CDR1 MNHEY, CDR2 SVGEGT. V dropped 5 bases and J dropped 8; count of bases not matched to a gene: 6. The CDR3 length is 15 residues. The CDR3 is CASSKGLAGTDEQFF. The DNA for the CDR3 is TGTGCCAGCAGTAAGGGACTAGCGGGGACAGATGAGCAGTTCTTC.

The rearrangement uses TRBV10-3 and TRBJ2-5, with TRBD1 as a possible D gene (5 bases). CDR3 length equals 14 residues. The V end lost 4 bases, the J end lost 1 base, and 10 bases lay between the germline ends. The germline CDR1 and CDR2 sequences are ENHRY and SYGVKD. In nucleotides, the CDR3 is TGTGCCATCAGTGCCTTTCAGGGCCAAGAGACCCAGTACTTC. Amino acids: CAISAFQGQETQYF.

This clonotype has a count of ten or more. J is TRBJ2-7 and V is TRBV10-3, with 7 bases fitting TRBD1. In germline, CDR1 is ENHRY, CDR2 SYGVKD. The CDR3 contains 14 residues. J lost 7 bases, V lost 3 bases, and 9 bases had no gene match. Here the CDR3 reads CAISENRGLREQYF. CDR3 nucleotides: TGTGCCATCAGTGAAAACAGGGGATTGAGGGAGCAGTACTTC.

This clonotype has at least ten counts. The rearrangement links TRBV12-3 or TRBV12-4 to TRBJ2-1; D gene uncertain. Trimming cost V 2 bases and J 5 bases, with 4 bases left between them. This CDR3 comprises 12 residues. The CDR3 coding sequence is TGTGCCAGCAGTTTAATAAACAATGAGCAGTTCTTC. It codes for CASSLINNEQFF.

The chain recombines TRBV5-1 with TRBJ2-5, with D perhaps assigned TRBD1 or TRBD2 (6 bases each). The CDR3 runs 16 residues. Germline-derived CDR1 and CDR2 are SGHRS and YFSETQ. The V end was cut by 5 bases, the J end by 1 base, with 18 bases between. The chain's CDR3 is CASRGGGALSQETQYF. CDR3 DNA sequence: TGCGCCAGCAGAGGAGGGGGAGCTCTGTCCCAAGAGACCCAGTACTTC. Drawing the rest from reference TRBV5-1 and TRBJ2-5, the complete variable domain is KAGVTQTPRYLIKTRGQQVTLSCSPISGHRSVSWYQQTPGQGLQFLFEYFSETQRNKGNFPGRFSGRQFSNSRSEMNVSTLELGDSALYLCASRGGGALSQETQYFGPGTRLLVL.

The CDR3 region is CASSLLGGPGETQYF. Here the CDR3 DNA reads TGCGCCAGCAGCTTGTTGGGGGGCCCTGGGGAGACCCAGTACTTC. V and J are TRBV5-1 and TRBJ2-5; the D call may be TRBD1 or TRBD2 (6 bases each). The germline V and J ends were trimmed by 1 base and 5 bases, with 15 bases remaining between them. The CDR3 totals 15 residues. Germline CDR1 and CDR2: SGHRS and YFSETQ.

This clonotype was picked up a small number of times. This rearrangement joins TRBV28 to TRBJ2-1; 9 nucleotides agree with TRBD1. Germline-derived CDR1 and CDR2 are MDHEN and SYDVKM. This CDR3 contains 20 residues. J gave up 2 bases and V 5 bases, and 19 bases lay outside the gene matches. The CDR3 nucleotides are TGTGCCAGCAGTAAGTTGAGGCTCCGGGACAGGGAGATAACCTACAATGAGCAGTTCTTC. It yields the protein CASSKLRLRDREITYNEQFF.

This chain joins TRBV5-1 and TRBJ2-7; 8 bases agree with TRBD1. CDR3 length equals 11 residues. Germline assignment: CDR1 SGHRS and CDR2 YFSETQ. The CDR3 reads CSRTGNYEQYF. CDR3 nucleotides: TGCTCCCGGACAGGGAACTACGAGCAGTACTTC.

Only a few counts were recorded for this clonotype. The J gene is TRBJ2-7, the V gene TRBV28; D unresolved. The CDR3 is made up of 18 amino acids. The germline V gene encodes CDR1 MDHEN and CDR2 SYDVKM. V gave up 1 base and J gave up 6 bases, with 25 bases separating them. The DNA of the CDR3 is TGTGCCAGCAGTTTATATCAGACAACCCTTCCTGGCTATAGCGAGCAGTACTTC. Encoded protein: CASSLYQTTLPGYSEQYF.

A note on this clonotype: This may be a read error, as it is one base from a much larger clone. DNA for the CDR3: TGTGCCAGCAGCCAAGAAAGGATAAGGCATTTCTTC. It yields the protein CASSQERIRHFF. The gene calls are TRBV4-2 and TRBJ2-1; no clear D gene. V lost 0 bases, J lost 16 bases, and 13 bases lay in between. CDR3 length: 12 residues. Germline-derived CDR1 and CDR2 are LGHNA and YNFKEQ.

The sample holds one count of this clonotype. V and J are TRBV27 and TRBJ2-7; the D is unclear. The CDR3 is made up of 13 amino acids. Germline-derived CDR1 and CDR2 are MNHEY and SMNVEV (reference sequence). V lost 1 base and J 6 bases, leaving 10 bases between the germline ends. CDR3 nucleotides: TGTGCCAGCAGTTTATGGACGGCAGGCGAGCAGTACTTC. This codes for CASSLWTAGEQYF.

The rearrangement links TRBV20-1 to TRBJ1-1; D is unclear. This CDR3 comprises 14 residues. Trimming shortened V by 1 base and J by 2 bases, and 11 bases separated the two germline ends. In germline, CDR1 is DFQATT, CDR2 SNEGSKA (reference sequence). CDR3 in DNA: TGCAGTGCTAGAGTATCAGGACTTAACACTGAAGCTTTCTTT. As protein: CSARVSGLNTEAFF.